The 14 T cell receptor delta chains given below trace back to one sample, sequenced in a study of gamma-delta T cells after stem cell transplantation. TCRdb fed the RT-PCR reads to CATT. The sample lists some 5,700 delta-chain clones, approximately 9.9% occurring once. Sequences were obtained from gamma-delta T cells. These receptors were collected from a human donor. It is not recorded whose cells these are; they may come from a transplant donor.

J is TRDJ1 and V is TRDV1; 10 bases line up with TRDD3. CDR3 length equals 22 residues. The V gene end was trimmed by 1 base and the J gene end by 0 bases; junction bases not matched to a gene: 20. Per the germline V gene, CDR1 is TSWWSYY and CDR2 is QGS. The CDR3 DNA is TGTGCTCTTGGGGAACCCTACTTCATAACCGGGGGATACGGAGGTTACACCGATAAACTCATCTTT. Protein: CALGEPYFITGGYGGYTDKLIF.

The chain employs TRDV2 and TRDJ1, with TRDD3 identical over 8 bases. Unmatched junction bases numbered 10, after V lost 0 bases and J lost 5 bases. Germline V lookup: CDR1 GEAIGNYY, CDR2 EKD. This CDR3 comprises 16 residues. CDR3 sequence (DNA): TGTGCCTGTGACACCGTAGGGGATACTAATCGGGATAAACTCATCTTT. Translated: CACDTVGDTNRDKLIF.

This clone was detected a few times. This chain links TRDV2 with TRDJ1; TRDD3 matches 11 bases. Germline-derived CDR1 and CDR2 are GEAIGNYY and EKD. Trimming removed 3 bases from V and 0 bases from J; junction bases left unmatched: 5. CDR3 length: 16 residues. The CDR3 protein is CACDWGIRTYTDKLIF. Written as DNA, the CDR3 is TGTGCCTGTGACTGGGGGATACGGACGTACACCGATAAACTCATCTTT.

Worth noting for this clone: A far more abundant clone sits one base away, making this likely a read error. The chain uses TRDV2 and TRDJ1, with TRDD3 matching 13 bases. V shed 1 base and J 2 bases; nucleotides not matched to a gene: 9. The CDR3 extends over 18 amino acids. Germline CDR1 GEAIGNYY, CDR2 EKD. The CDR3 reads CACDTSLGDTRETDKLIF. CDR3 bases: TGTGCCTGTGACACTTCACTGGGGGATACGCGAGAAACCGATAAACTCATCTTT.

Worth noting for this clone: The TCRdb protein, from a much larger clone, departs from this DNA's translation at residue 6, likely by read error; the protein shown derives from the DNA. The chain carries TRDV2 and TRDJ1; a weak D match, TRDD2 (6 bases). V lost 1 base, J lost 4 bases, and 12 bases lay in between. CDR3 length equals 14 residues. Per the germline V gene, CDR1 is GEAIGNYY and CDR2 is EKD. The CDR3 reads CACDTPTGSDKLIF. CDR3 sequence (DNA): TGTGCCTGTGACACTCCTACTGGCAGCGATAAACTCATCTTT.

Judged by abundance, this clone is medium-sized. The chain couples TRDV2 to TRDJ1, with TRDD3 identical over 12 bases. CDR3 size: 18 residues. V lost 1 base and J lost 1; bases outside the gene matches: 9. Looked up from germline, CDR1 is GEAIGNYY and CDR2 is EKD. The CDR3 sequence: CACDTLSGGYGTTDKLIF. The CDR3 DNA sequence: TGTGCCTGTGACACTTTGTCTGGGGGATACGGTACCACCGATAAACTCATCTTT.

About this clone itself: This likely traces to a read error, being one base from a far larger clone. This rearrangement joins TRDV2 to TRDJ3, with TRDD3 matching over 8 bases. V shed 3 bases, J shed 0 bases, and the junction held 9 bases outside the gene matches. Per the germline V gene, CDR1 is GEAIGNYY and CDR2 is EKD. This CDR3 comprises 19 residues. CDR3 protein: CACDSILGGTSWDTRQMFF. The CDR3 nucleotides read TGTGCCTGTGACTCGATACTGGGGGGTACCTCCTGGGACACCCGACAGATGTTTTTC.

This clone was seen only a few times. This chain joins TRDV2 and TRDJ2; TRDD3 is a possible D gene (5 bases). The CDR3 extends over 16 amino acids. Germline V CDR1 and CDR2: GEAIGNYY, EKD. V shed 5 bases and J shed 6 bases, with 21 bases lying between them. CDR3 DNA sequence: TGTGCCTGTGGCACGGTGCGGGATCAAAGGGCAGCACAACTCTTCTTT. Translation: CACGTVRDQRAAQLFF.

This clone appeared a single time. V usage is TRDV2 and J usage is TRDJ3, with TRDD3 matching over 8 bases. Trimming took 7 bases from V and 0 from J; bases not matched to a gene: 7. Germline V lookup: CDR1 GEAIGNYY, CDR2 EKD. This CDR3 spans 17 amino acids. CDR3: CACNGGFGSWDTRQMFF. CDR3 nucleotide sequence: TGTGCCTGCAATGGGGGATTCGGCTCCTGGGACACCCGACAGATGTTTTTC.

This sequence joins TRDV2 and TRDJ3; 13 positions agree with TRDD3. V dropped 3 bases and J dropped 0; count of bases not matched to a gene: 7. The CDR3 contains 20 residues. Germline V CDR1 and CDR2: GEAIGNYY, EKD. The CDR3 DNA follows: TGTGCCTGTGACGTACTGGGGGATACGCAAAGCTCCTGGGACACCCGACAGATGTTTTTC. It specifies CACDVLGDTQSSWDTRQMFF.

V gene TRDV2 combines with J gene TRDJ1; 10 bases are a match to TRDD3. Trimming removed 1 base from V and 4 bases from J; junction bases left unmatched: 11. This CDR3 is built from 17 residues. Germline CDR1 reads GEAIGNYY; CDR2 reads EKD. CDR3 loop: CACDTVGDTEDGDKLIF. CDR3 DNA: TGTGCCTGTGACACGGTGGGGGATACAGAGGACGGCGATAAACTCATCTTT.

This clone was detected a few times. TCRdb has a much larger clone's protein, which differs at residue 3 from the translation of this DNA, likely because of a read error; what is shown is the protein translated from the DNA. CDR3 sequence (DNA): TGTGCCCGTGACACGCTGGGGGATAAGTCAGATAAACTCATCTTT. The encoded protein is CARDTLGDKSDKLIF. V is TRDV2 and J is TRDJ1; 10 nucleotides agree with TRDD3. This CDR3 comprises 15 residues. The germline V gene encodes CDR1 GEAIGNYY and CDR2 EKD.

Turning to this clone: Other DNA sequences of this sample code for an identical CDR3. The chain links TRDV2 to TRDJ1; 9 bases match TRDD3. The CDR3 is made up of 17 amino acids. Germline V gene lookup returns CDR1 GEAIGNYY and CDR2 EKD. Germline trimming cut 3 bases from V and 0 bases from J; bases unmatched to any gene: 10. As DNA, the CDR3 is TGTGCCTGTGACTACCTTACTGGGGGACAGTACACCGATAAACTCATCTTT. Amino acids: CACDYLTGGQYTDKLIF.

This clone is deemed medium-sized. This chain links TRDV2 with TRDJ3, with TRDD3 matching 9 bases. Per the germline V gene, CDR1 is GEAIGNYY and CDR2 is EKD. CDR3 size: 20 residues. Trimming removed 3 bases from V and 2 bases from J; junction bases left unmatched: 13. The CDR3 spells CACDAFPSTGGTWDTRQMFF. For the CDR3, the DNA is TGTGCCTGTGACGCCTTCCCAAGTACTGGGGGAACCTGGGACACCCGACAGATGTTTTTC.